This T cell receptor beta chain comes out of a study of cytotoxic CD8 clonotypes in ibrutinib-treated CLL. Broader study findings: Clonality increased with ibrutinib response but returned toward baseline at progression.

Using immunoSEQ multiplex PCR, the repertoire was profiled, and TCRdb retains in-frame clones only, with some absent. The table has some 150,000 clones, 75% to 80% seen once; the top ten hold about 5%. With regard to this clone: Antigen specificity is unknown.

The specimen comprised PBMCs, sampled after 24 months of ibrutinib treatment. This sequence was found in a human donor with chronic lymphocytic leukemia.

CDR3: CSATPGGGQYF. The CDR3 nucleotides are TGCAGTGCCACGCCCGGGGGGGGGCAGTACTTC. The chain recombines TRBV20-1 with TRBJ2-7, with TRBD2 identical over 8 bases. Looked up from germline, CDR1 is DFQATT and CDR2 is SNEGSKA (reference sequence). With V trimmed by 6 bases and J by 9 bases, 7 bases remained unmatched. This CDR3 has 11 residues.